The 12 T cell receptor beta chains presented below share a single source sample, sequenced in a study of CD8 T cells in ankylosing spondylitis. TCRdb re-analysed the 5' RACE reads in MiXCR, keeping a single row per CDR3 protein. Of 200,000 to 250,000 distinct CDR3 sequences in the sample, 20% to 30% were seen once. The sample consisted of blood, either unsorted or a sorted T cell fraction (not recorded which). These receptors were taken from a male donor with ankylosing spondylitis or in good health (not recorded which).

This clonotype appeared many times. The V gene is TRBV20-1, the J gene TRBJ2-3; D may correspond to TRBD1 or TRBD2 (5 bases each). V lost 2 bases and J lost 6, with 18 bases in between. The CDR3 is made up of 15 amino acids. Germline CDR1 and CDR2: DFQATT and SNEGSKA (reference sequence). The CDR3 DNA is TGCAGTGCTAGAATGGGACGAGAGATGTTGGATACGCAGTATTTT. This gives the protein CSARMGREMLDTQYF.

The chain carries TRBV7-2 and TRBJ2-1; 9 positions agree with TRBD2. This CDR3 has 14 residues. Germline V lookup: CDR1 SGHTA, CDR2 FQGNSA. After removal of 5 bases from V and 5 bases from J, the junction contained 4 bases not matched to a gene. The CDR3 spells CASSILAGNNEQFF. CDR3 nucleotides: TGTGCCAGCAGCATTCTAGCGGGAAACAATGAGCAGTTCTTC.

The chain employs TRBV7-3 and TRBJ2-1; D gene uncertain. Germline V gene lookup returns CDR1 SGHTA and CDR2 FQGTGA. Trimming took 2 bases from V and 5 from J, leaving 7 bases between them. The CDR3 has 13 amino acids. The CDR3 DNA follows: TGTGCCAGCAGCTTATCCCAAGACAATGAGCAGTTCTTC. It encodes CASSLSQDNEQFF.

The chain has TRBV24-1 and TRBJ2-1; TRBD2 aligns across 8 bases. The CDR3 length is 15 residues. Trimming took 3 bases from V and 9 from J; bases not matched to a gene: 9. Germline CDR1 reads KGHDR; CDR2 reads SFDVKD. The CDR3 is CATSDSPAGEGEQFF. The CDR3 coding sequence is TGTGCCACCAGTGATAGTCCAGCGGGAGAGGGTGAGCAGTTCTTC.

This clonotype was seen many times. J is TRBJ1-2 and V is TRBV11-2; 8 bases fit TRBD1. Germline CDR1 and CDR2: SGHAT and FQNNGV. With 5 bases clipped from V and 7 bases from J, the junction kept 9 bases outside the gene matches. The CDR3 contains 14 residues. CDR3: CASSLRTGIGGYTF. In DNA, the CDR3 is TGTGCCAGCAGCCTAAGGACAGGGATTGGTGGCTACACCTTC.

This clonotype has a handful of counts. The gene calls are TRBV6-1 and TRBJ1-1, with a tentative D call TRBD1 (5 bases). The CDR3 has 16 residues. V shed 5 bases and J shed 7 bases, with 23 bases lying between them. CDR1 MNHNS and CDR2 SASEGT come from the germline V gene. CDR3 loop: CASSPTGENPAHEAFF. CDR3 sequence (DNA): TGTGCCAGCAGTCCTACGGGGGAGAACCCCGCCCATGAAGCTTTCTTT.

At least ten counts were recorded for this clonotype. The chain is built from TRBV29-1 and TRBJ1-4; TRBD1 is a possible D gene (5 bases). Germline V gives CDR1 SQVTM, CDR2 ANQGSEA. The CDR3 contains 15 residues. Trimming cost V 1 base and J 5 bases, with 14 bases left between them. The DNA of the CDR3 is TGCAGCGTTGAAGTGGGGGGAGGGCCGAATGAAAAACTGTTTTTT. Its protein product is CSVEVGGGPNEKLFF.

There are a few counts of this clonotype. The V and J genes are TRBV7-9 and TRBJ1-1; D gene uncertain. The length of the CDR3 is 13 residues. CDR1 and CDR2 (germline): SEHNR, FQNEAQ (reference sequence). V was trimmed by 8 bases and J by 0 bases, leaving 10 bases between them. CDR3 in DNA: TGTGCCAGCGGCTGGGGAATGAACACTGAAGCTTTCTTT. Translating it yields CASGWGMNTEAFF. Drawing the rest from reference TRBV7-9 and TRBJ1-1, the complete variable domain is DTGVSQNPRHKITKRGQNVTFRCDPISEHNRLYWYRQTLGQGPEFLTYFQNEAQLEKSRLLSDRFSAERPKGSFSTLEIQRTEQGDSAMYLCASGWGMNTEAFFGQGTRLTVV.

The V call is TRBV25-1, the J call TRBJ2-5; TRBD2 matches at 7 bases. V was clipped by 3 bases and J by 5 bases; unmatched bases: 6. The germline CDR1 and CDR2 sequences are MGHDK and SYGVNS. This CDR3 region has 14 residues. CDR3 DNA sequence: TGTGCCAGCAGTGATGCGGGAGCTGGCGAGACCCAGTACTTC. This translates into CASSDAGAGETQYF.

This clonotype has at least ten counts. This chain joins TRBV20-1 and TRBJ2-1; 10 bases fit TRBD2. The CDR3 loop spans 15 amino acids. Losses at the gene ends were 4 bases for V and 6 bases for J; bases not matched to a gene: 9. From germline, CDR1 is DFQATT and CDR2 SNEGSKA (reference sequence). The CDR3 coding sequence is TGCAGTGCTATAGACTCTAGCGGGAGTTTCAATGAGCAGTTCTTC. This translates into CSAIDSSGSFNEQFF.

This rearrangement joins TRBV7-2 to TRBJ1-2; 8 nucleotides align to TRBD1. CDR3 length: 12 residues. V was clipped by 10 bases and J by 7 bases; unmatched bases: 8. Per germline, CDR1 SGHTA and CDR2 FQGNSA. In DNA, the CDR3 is TGTGCCAACCTCTTACAGGGGGTTGGCTACACCTTC. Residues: CANLLQGVGYTF.

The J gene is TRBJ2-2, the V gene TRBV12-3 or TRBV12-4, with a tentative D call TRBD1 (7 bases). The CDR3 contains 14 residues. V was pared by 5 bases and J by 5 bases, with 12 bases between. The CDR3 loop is CASSAGQLTGELFF. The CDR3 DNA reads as TGTGCCAGCAGTGCGGGACAGCTTACCGGGGAGCTGTTTTTT.